The present entry profiles one TCR beta chain with its context. This sample is part of a study of blood T cells in healthy people across ages. The V segment lost 2 bases and the J segment 5 bases; nucleotides outside the gene matches: 4. The CDR3 extends over 14 amino acids. In germline, CDR1 is MNHEY, CDR2 SMNVEV (reference sequence). Next came a second PCR, run for roughly 6 to 11 cycles, which used a sample-barcoded 5' primer along with a J-beta primer mix. Via MiXCR, TCRdb re-called the 5' RACE reads, giving one row per CDR3 protein. Here the sample spans more than 1,400,000 distinct CDR3 sequences, roughly 45% being singletons.

This TCR came from a woman younger than 30 in good health. Sample: blood. The rearrangement uses TRBV27 and TRBJ2-5; 8 positions match TRBD1. The CDR3 region has the DNA TGTGCCAGCAGTTTACGACAGGGGTGGGAGACCCAGTACTTC. This encodes CASSLRQGWETQYF.